Below are 24 T cell receptor beta chains sequenced from a single sample in a study of blood T cell repertoires in COVID-19. Here immunoSEQ multiplex PCR was the method, and the copy in TCRdb shows in-frame clones only, minus some. Of 50,000 to 75,000 clones in the sample, 70% to 80% were seen once. Input material: peripheral blood. Receptors were obtained from a man older than 75 with active or convalescent COVID-19.

This clone was seen a handful of times. The chain uses TRBV7-2 and TRBJ2-3; 9 nucleotides agree with TRBD2. This CDR3 region has 17 residues. The V gene's germline CDR1 is SGHTA and CDR2 FQGNSA. J lost 4 bases, V lost 1 base, and 9 bases had no gene match. Here the CDR3 reads CASSLVLAGGPSDTQYF. The CDR3 DNA sequence: TGTGCCAGCAGCTTAGTTCTGGCGGGAGGGCCCTCAGATACGCAGTATTTT.

J is TRBJ1-3 and V is TRBV7-8; 8 bases agree with TRBD1. This CDR3 region has 15 residues. CDR1 and CDR2 from the germline V gene are SGHVS and FQNEAQ. Trimming removed 5 bases from V and 4 bases from J; junction bases left unmatched: 7. The CDR3 nucleotides read TGTGCCAGCAGCCGGTCAGGGGGCTTCGGAAACACCATATATTTT. Amino acid sequence: CASSRSGGFGNTIYF.

This rearrangement joins TRBV2 to TRBJ1-1; no firm D call. V was trimmed by 5 bases and J by 11 bases, leaving 15 bases between them. Per germline, CDR1 SNHLY and CDR2 FYNNEI. This CDR3 is built from 12 residues. CDR3 residues: CASSYSSSGAFF. CDR3 nucleotide sequence: TGTGCCAGCAGTTATTCCTCCAGTGGCGCTTTCTTT.

This rearrangement joins TRBV3-1 (or the pseudogene TRBV3-2) to TRBJ2-5; 12 bases line up with TRBD1. CDR1 is LGHDT, CDR2 YNNKEL, per germline (reference sequence). The CDR3 loop spans 16 amino acids. The trim removed 8 bases at V and 2 bases at J, leaving 9 bases unmatched. The CDR3 bases are TGTGCCAGCCCCAGGGGACAGGGGGCGAAGCAAGAGACCCAGTACTTC. Amino acids: CASPRGQGAKQETQYF.

In this sample, this clone turned up once. The chain employs TRBV12-3 or TRBV12-4 and TRBJ1-3; TRBD1 is a possible D gene (5 bases). Trimming left V 5 bases short and J 0 bases short, with 5 bases between. The CDR3 totals 13 residues. CDR3 loop: CASSQGSGNTIYF. CDR3 in DNA: TGTGCCAGCAGTCAGGGCTCTGGAAACACCATATATTTT.

The chain carries TRBV5-5 and TRBJ1-4, with 8 bases fitting TRBD1. This CDR3 region has 18 residues. Losses at the gene ends were 1 base for V and 0 bases for J; bases not matched to a gene: 8. CDR1 and CDR2 (germline): SGHKS, YYEKEE (reference sequence). Written as DNA, the CDR3 is TGTGCCAGCAGCTTGTCCAGGGGGCGCATATCAACTAATGAAAAACTGTTTTTT. Translated, it gives CASSLSRGRISTNEKLFF.

V and J are TRBV3-1 (or the pseudogene TRBV3-2) and TRBJ1-6, with unresolved D. CDR1 and CDR2 (germline): LGHDT, YNNKEL (reference sequence). The CDR3 consists of 12 residues. V lost 4 bases, J lost 6 bases, and 4 bases lay in between. CDR3 nucleotide sequence: TGTGCCAGCAGCCCCAGTAATTCACCCCTCCACTTT. It yields the protein CASSPSNSPLHF.

This sequence joins TRBV11-3 and TRBJ1-5; TRBD1 might be the D (6 bases). Germline V gene lookup returns CDR1 SGHNT and CDR2 YENEEA. The CDR3 has 16 amino acids. Trimming cost V 6 bases and J 9 bases, with 24 bases left between them. As DNA, the CDR3 is TGTGCCAGCAGTTCCCGGGACACCTTACCGGGTGGGCCCCAGCATTTT. Translated: CASSSRDTLPGGPQHF.

This chain links TRBV7-7 with TRBJ2-5; 8 bases fit TRBD1. J lost 5 bases, V lost 5 bases, and 7 bases had no gene match. This CDR3 has 14 amino acids. Germline-derived CDR1 and CDR2 are SSHAT and FNYEAQ (reference sequence). In DNA, the CDR3 is TGTGCCAGCAGCCACCGACAGGGGACGGAGACCCAGTACTTC. Its translation: CASSHRQGTETQYF.

J is TRBJ2-1 and V is TRBV7-3; 8 bases align to TRBD2. V shed 2 bases and J 12 bases; nucleotides not matched to a gene: 6. The CDR3 runs 13 residues. Germline lookup yields CDR1 SGHTA and CDR2 FQGTGA. This CDR3 is CASSLSREGLQFF. CDR3 coding DNA: TGTGCCAGCAGCTTATCCCGGGAGGGCCTGCAGTTCTTC.

V gene TRBV28 combines with J gene TRBJ2-7; TRBD1 matches 10 bases. This CDR3 has 14 amino acids. V was pared by 7 bases and J by 3 bases, with 6 bases of the junction left unmatched. The germline V gene has CDR1 MDHEN and CDR2 SYDVKM. CDR3 DNA: TGTGCCAGCATTCCGGGACAGGGGCTCTACGAGCAGTACTTC. It specifies CASIPGQGLYEQYF.

Comments on this clone: A read error may produce the germline difference seen at one junction end. The V and J genes are TRBV19 and TRBJ1-5, with a possible D match to TRBD1 (5 bases). The germline V gene has CDR1 LNHDA and CDR2 SQIVND (reference sequence). There are 16 residues in the CDR3. Here the CDR3 reads CASRIRVDSSNQPQHF. The CDR3 nucleotides are TGTGCCAGTCGTATTAGGGTAGACAGTAGCAATCAGCCCCAGCATTTT.

The V gene is TRBV28, the J gene TRBJ2-2; D is possibly TRBD2 (6 bases). Germline values: CDR1 MDHEN, CDR2 SYDVKM. The CDR3 loop spans 13 amino acids. V was pared by 7 bases and J by 5 bases, with 11 bases between. DNA of the CDR3: TGTGCCAGCAACACCGGGGGTACCGGGGAGCTGTTTTTT. It specifies CASNTGGTGELFF.

This clone was recorded once. The chain carries TRBV4-3 and TRBJ2-7; 12 nucleotides line up with TRBD2. The length of the CDR3 is 16 residues. Unmatched junction bases numbered 5, after V lost 1 base and J lost 4 bases. Germline-derived CDR1 and CDR2 are LGHNA and YSLEER. The CDR3 nucleotides read TGCGCCAGCAGCCAAGGGGCCCTAGCGGGAGGGTACGAGCAGTACTTC. This codes for CASSQGALAGGYEQYF.

The chain has TRBV29-1 and TRBJ2-1; maybe TRBD1 (5 bases). Trimming pared 2 bases from V and 7 bases from J, leaving 15 bases between. Germline assignment: CDR1 SQVTM and CDR2 ANQGSEA. CDR3 length: 14 amino acids. Here the CDR3 reads CSVELMQGINEQFF. The DNA of the CDR3 is TGCAGCGTTGAATTGATGCAGGGCATTAATGAGCAGTTCTTC.

The gene calls are TRBV7-2 and TRBJ2-5, with D possibly being TRBD2 (6 bases). Deletions cut 5 bases from V and 10 bases from J, with 26 bases between. Germline values: CDR1 SGHTA, CDR2 FQGNSA. The CDR3 consists of 16 residues. CDR3: CASSTNPGLRGRSQYF. CDR3 DNA sequence: TGTGCCAGCAGCACAAATCCCGGGCTGCGGGGACGGAGCCAGTACTTC.

This chain joins TRBV9 and TRBJ2-3, with 11 nucleotides matching TRBD2. CDR1 is SGDLS, CDR2 YYNGEE, per germline. V dropped 3 bases and J dropped 3; count of bases not matched to a gene: 0. The CDR3 is 14 amino acids. The DNA for the CDR3 is TGTGCCAGCAGCGGACTAGCGGGGACAGATACGCAGTATTTT. Residues: CASSGLAGTDTQYF.

The chain joins TRBV3-1 (or the pseudogene TRBV3-2) to TRBJ1-3; tentatively, D is TRBD1 (5 bases). The CDR3 is 14 residues long. Germline V gives CDR1 LGHDT, CDR2 YNNKEL (reference sequence). The V and J ends lost 6 bases and 0 bases respectively, with 9 bases between them. The CDR3 DNA follows: TGTGCCAGCAGTTACAGGAACTCTGGAAACACCATATATTTT. Its protein product is CASSYRNSGNTIYF.

The chain joins TRBV7-2 to TRBJ2-3; 8 bases map to TRBD2. V was clipped by 5 bases and J by 4 bases; unmatched bases: 17. Germline V gene data show CDR1 as SGHTA and CDR2 as FQGNSA. This CDR3 comprises 18 residues. The CDR3: CASSQNPPGLGGSDTQYF. CDR3 DNA sequence: TGTGCCAGCAGCCAGAACCCTCCGGGACTAGGAGGGTCAGATACGCAGTATTTT.

This clone was counted between two and nine times. This chain links TRBV30 with TRBJ1-2; the match to TRBD1 covers 9 bases. J gave up 6 bases and V 3 bases, and 14 bases lay outside the gene matches. The length of the CDR3 is 16 residues. The germline V gene has CDR1 GTSNPN and CDR2 SVGIG (reference sequence). CDR3 DNA sequence: TGTGCCTGGAGGCTATGGGGACAGGGCACAATGGATGGCTACACCTTC. Protein product: CAWRLWGQGTMDGYTF. The complete variable domain, with remaining parts taken from reference TRBV30 and TRBJ1-2, reads SQTIHQWPATLVQPVGSPLSLECTVEGTSNPNLYWYRQAAGRGLQLLFYSVGIGQISSEVPQNLSASRPQDRQFILSSKKLLLSDSGFYLCAWRLWGQGTMDGYTFGSGTRLTVV.

In its sample, this clone was seen once. This sequence joins TRBV11-2 and TRBJ1-4; D not certain. The V gene lost 3 bases and the J gene lost 0 bases, with 8 bases spanning the gap. CDR3 length: 15 residues. In germline, CDR1 is SGHAT, CDR2 FQNNGV. CDR3 sequence reads: CASSFDGATNEKLFF. CDR3 DNA sequence: TGTGCCAGCAGCTTCGACGGGGCAACTAATGAAAAACTGTTTTTT.

The J gene is TRBJ2-3, the V gene TRBV24-1; weak D call: TRBD2 (5 bases). CDR1 and CDR2 from the germline V gene are KGHDR and SFDVKD. Trimming shortened V by 3 bases and J by 6 bases, and 9 bases separated the two germline ends. CDR3 length: 13 residues. DNA of the CDR3: TGTGCCACCAGTGATCCGGGGTTTGATACGCAGTATTTT. It is translated as CATSDPGFDTQYF.

Note on this clone: Other DNA variants within this sample encode the same CDR3. The V and J genes are TRBV3-1 (or the pseudogene TRBV3-2) and TRBJ2-3; TRBD2 matches at 13 bases. The CDR3 totals 15 residues. V gave up 3 bases and J gave up 6 bases; unmatched junction bases: 3. Per germline, CDR1 LGHDT and CDR2 YNNKEL (reference sequence). CDR3 bases: TGTGCCAGCAGCCAGGGACTAGCGGGAACCGATACGCAGTATTTT. The encoded protein is CASSQGLAGTDTQYF.

The chain links TRBV5-6 to TRBJ1-4; tentative D call: TRBD1 (6 bases). The CDR3 sequence is 17 residues long. Between the trimmed V and J ends, which lost 4 bases and 2 bases, there was a span of 18 bases. Germline assignment: CDR1 SGHDT and CDR2 YYEEEE. The CDR3 DNA is TGTGCCAGCAGCCATAACAAAGTGCAGGGGACTAATGAAAAACTGTTTTTT. Protein sequence: CASSHNKVQGTNEKLFF.